The 29 T cell receptor beta chains below all came from one sample that was sequenced in a study of shared clonotypes between healthy human individuals. The protocol was immunoSEQ multiplex PCR, while the TCRdb copy is restricted to in-frame clones and leaves out a portion. Seen here are 1,100,000 or so clones, around 82% observed once, and the top ten hold about 0.52%. The specimen was memory CD4+ T cells from PBMCs. Indicated subset: CD45RA-negative fraction. The receptor set was obtained from a man between 18 and 29 years old in good health. Some clones in this sample may be carry-over from other donors' samples.

The V call is TRBV7-2, the J call TRBJ2-4; maybe TRBD2 (6 bases). V lost 5 bases and J lost 8, with 13 bases in between. Germline CDR1 is SGHTA and CDR2 is FQGNSA. The CDR3 is 13 residues long. The CDR3 DNA is TGTGCCAGCAGCATCCGCGGGGCGGACATTCAGTACTTC. Its protein product is CASSIRGADIQYF.

This rearrangement joins TRBV15 to TRBJ1-4, with 8 bases fitting TRBD1. V was clipped by 4 bases and J by 8 bases; unmatched bases: 9. The V gene's germline CDR1 is LNHNV and CDR2 YYDKDF (reference sequence). CDR3 length equals 15 residues. CDR3 amino acids: CATSTGGTGREKLFF. CDR3 nucleotide sequence: TGTGCCACCAGCACCGGGGGGACAGGTCGCGAAAAACTGTTTTTT.

This clone was seen ten or more times. The chain combines TRBV27 with TRBJ2-1, with D hard to call. CDR3 length equals 14 residues. Trimming removed 0 bases at V and 7 bases at J, with 10 bases between. CDR1 is MNHEY, CDR2 SMNVEV, per germline (reference sequence). In nucleotides, the CDR3 is TGTGCCAGCAGTTTATCTTTCGGATCTAATGAGCAGTTCTTC. Its translation is CASSLSFGSNEQFF.

The V gene is TRBV7-2, the J gene TRBJ2-7; D tentatively fits TRBD1 or TRBD2 (5 bases each). With 5 bases removed from V and 2 bases from J, the gap between germline ends came to 16 bases. CDR1 SGHTA and CDR2 FQGNSA come from the germline V gene. This CDR3 has 15 residues. CDR3 nucleotide sequence: TGTGCCAGCAGCCGCACCGGGACGGAACCCTACGAGCAGTACTTC. Its protein is CASSRTGTEPYEQYF.

This clone was observed a single time. The V gene is TRBV4-3, the J gene TRBJ2-7; D gene ambiguous. V gave up 1 base and J gave up 2 bases, with 0 bases separating them. The CDR3 is 11 residues long. Per germline, CDR1 LGHNA and CDR2 YSLEER. The CDR3 here is CASSQAYEQYF. CDR3 nucleotides: TGCGCCAGCAGCCAAGCCTACGAGCAGTACTTC.

There are a few counts of this clone. The chain has TRBV18 and TRBJ1-1; 8 bases align to TRBD1. The CDR3 loop spans 12 amino acids. The J segment lost 6 bases and the V segment lost 4 bases, leaving 1 base of the junction unmatched. Per germline, CDR1 KGHSH and CDR2 LQKENI. CDR3 coding DNA: TGTGCCAGCTCACAACAGGGGGCTGAAGCTTTCTTT. Translating it yields CASSQQGAEAFF.

This clone came up many times. This rearrangement joins TRBV4-3 to TRBJ2-1; weak D call: TRBD2 (6 bases). V lost 0 bases and J 0 bases, leaving 15 bases between the germline ends. Germline CDR1 reads LGHNA; CDR2 reads YSLEER. This CDR3 is built from 18 residues. In nucleotides, the CDR3 is TGCGCCAGCAGCCAAGATCCCCGGGGGTCTAGCTCCTACAATGAGCAGTTCTTC. This gives the protein CASSQDPRGSSSYNEQFF.

CDR3 in amino acids: CASSHLWVGNTEAFF. The DNA for the CDR3 is TGTGCCAGCAGCCATCTGTGGGTCGGGAACACTGAAGCTTTCTTT. This chain joins TRBV7-2 and TRBJ1-1; D is unresolved. Germline V gene sequence: CDR1 SGHTA, CDR2 FQGNSA. Trimming cost V 5 bases and J 1 base, with 14 bases left between them. The CDR3 has 15 amino acids.

Regarding this clone: Distinct nucleotide sequences in the sample also encode this CDR3. The rearrangement uses TRBV5-1 and TRBJ2-5, with 8 bases fitting TRBD1. J lost 5 bases, V lost 2 bases, and 5 bases had no gene match. Germline-derived CDR1 and CDR2 are SGHRS and YFSETQ. The CDR3 is made up of 14 amino acids. The CDR3 loop is CASSFGQGGETQYF. The CDR3 nucleotides read TGCGCCAGCAGCTTTGGACAGGGCGGGGAGACCCAGTACTTC.

The V and J genes are TRBV6-6 and TRBJ1-1, with 9 bases fitting TRBD1. Germline assignment: CDR1 MNHNY and CDR2 SVGAGI (reference sequence). Trimming at V came to 4 bases and at J to 1 base, leaving 7 bases not matched to a gene. The CDR3 runs 16 residues. The CDR3 DNA sequence: TGTGCCAGCAGTTCCCCGGAGACAGGGGGGAACACTGAAGCTTTCTTT. This encodes CASSSPETGGNTEAFF.

The V call is TRBV28, the J call TRBJ1-3; TRBD1 matches 7 bases. This CDR3 contains 16 residues. In germline, CDR1 is MDHEN, CDR2 SYDVKM. V shed 7 bases, J shed 2 bases, and the junction held 11 bases outside the gene matches. Here the CDR3 DNA reads TGTGCCAGCACCCCTTACCTCGGGACAGCTGGAAACACCATATATTTT. Its translation: CASTPYLGTAGNTIYF. Together with reference TRBV28 and TRBJ1-3, the CDR3 gives the full variable domain: DVKVTQSSRYLVKRTGEKVFLECVQDMDHENMFWYRQDPGLGLRLIYFSYDVKMKEKGDIPEGYSVSREKKERFSLILESASTNQTSMYLCASTPYLGTAGNTIYFGEGSWLTVV.

Comments on this clone: A read error may account for a junction end that differs from germline. The sample has other DNA sequences that encode this CDR3 too. The rearrangement joins TRBV11-2 to TRBJ1-5, with TRBD1 as a possible D gene (5 bases). This CDR3 is built from 15 residues. The germline V gene encodes CDR1 SGHAT and CDR2 FQNNGV. The CDR3 reads CASSLGGGANQPQHF. The CDR3 region has the DNA TGTGCCAGCAGCTTAGGCGGCGGGGCCAATCAGCCCCAGCACTTT.

This chain joins TRBV5-1 and TRBJ2-3; 13 bases are shared with TRBD2. J gave up 5 bases and V 5 bases, and 5 bases lay outside the gene matches. There are 15 residues in the CDR3. Germline assignment: CDR1 SGHRS and CDR2 YFSETQ. CDR3 residues: CASRGLAGVVDTQYF. The CDR3 DNA is TGCGCCAGCAGAGGACTAGCGGGAGTTGTAGATACGCAGTATTTT. Drawing the rest from reference TRBV5-1 and TRBJ2-3, the complete variable domain is KAGVTQTPRYLIKTRGQQVTLSCSPISGHRSVSWYQQTPGQGLQFLFEYFSETQRNKGNFPGRFSGRQFSNSRSEMNVSTLELGDSALYLCASRGLAGVVDTQYFGPGTRLTVL.

The genes are TRBV5-1 and TRBJ2-3, with D perhaps TRBD2 (7 bases). V lost 2 bases to trimming and J lost 8 bases, with 15 bases between them. Germline CDR1 is SGHRS and CDR2 is YFSETQ. The CDR3 loop spans 14 amino acids. The CDR3 reads CASSLGLGGATQYF. The CDR3 coding sequence is TGCGCCAGCAGCTTAGGACTAGGGGGGGCTACGCAGTATTTT.

This chain uses TRBV7-9 with TRBJ2-5; 9 bases agree with TRBD1. Germline-derived CDR1 and CDR2 are SEHNR and FQNEAQ (reference sequence). The J segment lost 1 base and the V segment lost 4 bases, leaving 1 base of the junction unmatched. The CDR3 extends over 14 amino acids. The CDR3 DNA reads TGTGCCAGCAGCTGGACAGGGGCCCAAGAGACCCAGTACTTC. This sequence encodes CASSWTGAQETQYF. Looking up the rest from reference TRBV7-9 and TRBJ2-5 gives the full variable domain: DTGVSQNPRHKITKRGQNVTFRCDPISEHNRLYWYRQTLGQGPEFLTYFQNEAQLEKSRLLSDRFSAERPKGSFSTLEIQRTEQGDSAMYLCASSWTGAQETQYFGPGTRLLVL.

The chain combines TRBV5-1 with TRBJ1-1; TRBD1 is a possible D gene (5 bases). There are 15 residues in the CDR3. Looked up from germline, CDR1 is SGHRS and CDR2 is YFSETQ. V lost 1 base, J lost 6 bases, and 16 bases lay in between. DNA for the CDR3: TGCGCCAGCAGCTTGTCTACAGGTCTTTCGGCTGAAGCTTTCTTT. Amino acid sequence: CASSLSTGLSAEAFF.

The genes are TRBV4-2 and TRBJ1-5; no clear D gene. The V gene's germline CDR1 is LGHNA and CDR2 YNFKEQ. The V gene lost 0 bases and the J gene lost 0 bases, with 12 bases spanning the gap. The CDR3 sequence is 17 residues long. The CDR3 protein is CASSQDGQAYSNQPQHF. CDR3 in DNA: TGTGCCAGCAGCCAAGATGGGCAGGCCTATAGCAATCAGCCCCAGCATTTT.

The V call is TRBV5-1, the J call TRBJ1-2; the D is unclear. V dropped 0 bases and J dropped 7 bases, with 10 bases sitting between them. This CDR3 comprises 13 residues. CDR1 and CDR2 (germline): SGHRS, YFSETQ. CDR3 residues: CASSLEGSLGYTF. The CDR3 DNA follows: TGCGCCAGCAGCTTGGAGGGCAGTCTTGGCTACACCTTC.

The V gene is TRBV11-2, the J gene TRBJ1-1; D is possibly TRBD1 (5 bases). Germline lookup yields CDR1 SGHAT and CDR2 FQNNGV. V lost 4 bases, J lost 0 bases, and 18 bases lay in between. The CDR3 runs to 17 residues. The CDR3 is CASSSGAGRRMNTEAFF. In nucleotides, the CDR3 is TGTGCCAGCAGCTCTGGAGCGGGGCGGAGGATGAACACTGAAGCTTTCTTT.

The chain couples TRBV7-2 to TRBJ2-1; 15 bases are a match to TRBD2. Germline trimming cut 5 bases from V and 7 bases from J; bases unmatched to any gene: 12. CDR1 and CDR2 (germline): SGHTA, FQGNSA. The CDR3 covers 18 residues. The CDR3 DNA follows: TGTGCCAGCAGCCTTCTTGGGACTAGCGGGAGGCATCGGAATGAGCAGTTCTTC. This codes for CASSLLGTSGRHRNEQFF.

V usage is TRBV19 and J usage is TRBJ2-3; 7 bases align to TRBD1. Germline CDR1 reads LNHDA; CDR2 reads SQIVND (reference sequence). This CDR3 region has 15 residues. Germline trimming cut 6 bases from V and 1 base from J; bases unmatched to any gene: 7. DNA for the CDR3: TGTGCCAGTAGGGCGGACAGGATCGGCACAGATACGCAGTATTTT. Amino acids: CASRADRIGTDTQYF.

This clone was detected a few times. Other DNA sequences in this specimen translate into the identical CDR3. The chain combines TRBV4-3 with TRBJ1-4; D is uncertain. The length of the CDR3 is 16 residues. Deletions cut 1 base from V and 2 bases from J, with 11 bases between. Germline lookup yields CDR1 LGHNA and CDR2 YSLEER. For the CDR3, the DNA is TGCGCCAGCAGCCAAGGTCGGGTCGTCACTAATGAAAAACTGTTTTTT. Translating gives CASSQGRVVTNEKLFF.

The rearrangement joins TRBV11-3 to TRBJ2-3, with 8 bases fitting TRBD1. From germline, CDR1 is SGHNT and CDR2 YENEEA. CDR3 length: 13 residues. Trimming took 6 bases from V and 5 from J; bases not matched to a gene: 4. This CDR3 reads CASRKQGGDTQYF. The CDR3 nucleotides read TGTGCCAGCAGGAAACAGGGGGGAGATACGCAGTATTTT.

In its sample, this clone was seen many times. The chain joins TRBV28 to TRBJ1-4; D unclear. Trimming left V 5 bases short and J 8 bases short, with 3 bases between. This CDR3 spans 10 amino acids. In germline, CDR1 is MDHEN, CDR2 SYDVKM. The DNA for the CDR3 is TGTGCCAGCAGTCAAGAAAAACTGTTTTTT. Its translation is CASSQEKLFF.

The chain links TRBV6-1 to TRBJ2-7; the D gene is possibly TRBD2 (5 bases). This CDR3 region has 15 residues. V lost 5 bases and J lost 4, with 18 bases in between. Germline V gene lookup returns CDR1 MNHNS and CDR2 SASEGT. Written as DNA, the CDR3 is TGTGCCAGCAGTCCCCTCTGGGGAGAGGTGTACGAGCAGTACTTC. As protein: CASSPLWGEVYEQYF.

V and J are TRBV5-4 and TRBJ1-4; 7 bases agree with TRBD1. Trimming cost V 3 bases and J 3 bases; bases outside gene matches: 2. This CDR3 comprises 14 residues. Germline values: CDR1 SGHNT, CDR2 YYREEE (reference sequence). Here the CDR3 reads CASSWDRPNEKLFF. CDR3 DNA sequence: TGTGCCAGCAGCTGGGACAGACCTAATGAAAAACTGTTTTTT.

This chain uses TRBV18 with TRBJ2-1; TRBD2 matches at 7 bases. The germline V gene has CDR1 KGHSH and CDR2 LQKENI. The CDR3 is made up of 15 amino acids. J lost 8 bases, V lost 1 base, and 8 bases had no gene match. The CDR3 nucleotides read TGTGCCAGCTCACCACAAGTGACTAGCAAGTATGAGCAGTTCTTC. The encoded protein is CASSPQVTSKYEQFF.

This clone was seen a single time. The chain has TRBV2 and TRBJ1-5; D uncertain. V lost 6 bases, J lost 3 bases, and 12 bases lay in between. Germline loops: CDR1 SNHLY, CDR2 FYNNEI. CDR3 size: 14 residues. This CDR3 reads CASSLELLNQPQHF. The CDR3 DNA reads as TGTGCCAGCAGCCTCGAACTCCTCAATCAGCCCCAGCATTTT. The full variable domain, with the rest looked up from reference TRBV2 and TRBJ1-5, is EPEVTQTPSHQVTQMGQEVILRCVPISNHLYFYWYRQILGQKVEFLVSFYNNEISEKSEIFDDQFSVERPDGSNFTLKIRSTKLEDSAMYFCASSLELLNQPQHFGDGTRLSIL.

The gene calls are TRBV21-1 and TRBJ2-7; the DNA was not used to check the table's D call, TRBD1. TRBV21-1 is reported as a pseudogene. This CDR3 region has 15 residues. DNA of the CDR3: TGTGCCAGCAGCAATACAGGAGAGTGCTCCTACGAGCAGTACTTC. It specifies CASSNTGECSYEQYF.